This paragraph reports one TCR beta chain. The CDR3 loop spans 16 amino acids. After removal of 1 base from V and 4 bases from J, the junction contained 3 bases not matched to a gene. CDR1 is MDHEN and CDR2 is SYDVKM in the germline V gene. Negatively enriched CD4+ T cells were divided by CD45RA into naive and memory. DNA at about 200 ng, around 30,000 T cell genomes, went into sorted-subset replicate PCRs. Some clones are missing from TCRdb's copy, which holds only in-frame ones; the method was immunoSEQ multiplex PCR. The profile shows 2 million to 2.5 million clones, approximately 96% of them singletons. The sample is drawn from a study of shared clonotypes between healthy human individuals. Across the whole study: Each donor contributed plates that comprised three CD4 naive, three CD4 memory, two CD8 naive and one CD8 memory.

Sequencing was performed on naive CD4+ T cells sorted from blood. The subset: CD45RA+ positively selected. This rearrangement joins TRBV28 to TRBJ2-6, with 8 bases lining up with TRBD1. This receptor was obtained from a man aged 18 to 30 in good health. The CDR3 nucleotides are TGTGCCAGCAGTTTATTCAGGGGGCAAGGGGCCAACGTCCTGACTTTC. Its protein product is CASSLFRGQGANVLTF.